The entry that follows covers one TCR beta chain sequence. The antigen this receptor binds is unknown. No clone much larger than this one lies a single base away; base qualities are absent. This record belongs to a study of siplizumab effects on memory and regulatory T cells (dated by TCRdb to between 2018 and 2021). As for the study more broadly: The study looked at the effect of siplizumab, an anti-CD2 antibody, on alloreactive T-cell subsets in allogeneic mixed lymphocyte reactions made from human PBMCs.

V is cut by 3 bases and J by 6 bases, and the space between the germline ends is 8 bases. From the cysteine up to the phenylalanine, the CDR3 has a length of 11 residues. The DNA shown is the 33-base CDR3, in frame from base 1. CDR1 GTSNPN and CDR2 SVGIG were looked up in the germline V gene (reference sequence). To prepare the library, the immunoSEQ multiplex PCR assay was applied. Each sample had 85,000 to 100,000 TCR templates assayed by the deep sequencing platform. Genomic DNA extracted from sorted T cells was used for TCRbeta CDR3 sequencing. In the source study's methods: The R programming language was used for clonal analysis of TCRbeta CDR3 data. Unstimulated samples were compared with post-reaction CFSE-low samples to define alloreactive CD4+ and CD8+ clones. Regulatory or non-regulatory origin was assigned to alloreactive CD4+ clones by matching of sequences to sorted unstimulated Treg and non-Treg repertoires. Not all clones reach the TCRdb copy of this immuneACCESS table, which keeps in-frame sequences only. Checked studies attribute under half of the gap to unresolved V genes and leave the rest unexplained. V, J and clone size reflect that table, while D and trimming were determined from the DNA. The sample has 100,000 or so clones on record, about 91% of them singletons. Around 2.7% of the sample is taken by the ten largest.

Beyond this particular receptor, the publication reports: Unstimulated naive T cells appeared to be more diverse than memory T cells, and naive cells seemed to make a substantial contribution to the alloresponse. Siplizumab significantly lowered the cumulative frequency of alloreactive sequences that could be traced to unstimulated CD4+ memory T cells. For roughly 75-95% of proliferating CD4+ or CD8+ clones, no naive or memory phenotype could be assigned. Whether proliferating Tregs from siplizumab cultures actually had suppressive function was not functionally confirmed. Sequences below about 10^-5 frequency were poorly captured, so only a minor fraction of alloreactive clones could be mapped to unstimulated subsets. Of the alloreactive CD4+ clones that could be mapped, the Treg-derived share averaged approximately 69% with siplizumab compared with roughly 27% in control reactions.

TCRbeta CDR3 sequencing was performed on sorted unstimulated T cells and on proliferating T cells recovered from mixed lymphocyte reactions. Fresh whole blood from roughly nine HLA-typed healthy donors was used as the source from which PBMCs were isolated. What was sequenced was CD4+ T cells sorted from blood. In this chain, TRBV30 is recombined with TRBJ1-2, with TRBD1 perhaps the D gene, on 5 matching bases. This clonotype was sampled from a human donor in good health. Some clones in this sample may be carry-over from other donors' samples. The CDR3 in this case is CAWRWGNGYTF. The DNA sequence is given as TGTGCCTGGAGGTGGGGGAATGGCTACACCTTC.